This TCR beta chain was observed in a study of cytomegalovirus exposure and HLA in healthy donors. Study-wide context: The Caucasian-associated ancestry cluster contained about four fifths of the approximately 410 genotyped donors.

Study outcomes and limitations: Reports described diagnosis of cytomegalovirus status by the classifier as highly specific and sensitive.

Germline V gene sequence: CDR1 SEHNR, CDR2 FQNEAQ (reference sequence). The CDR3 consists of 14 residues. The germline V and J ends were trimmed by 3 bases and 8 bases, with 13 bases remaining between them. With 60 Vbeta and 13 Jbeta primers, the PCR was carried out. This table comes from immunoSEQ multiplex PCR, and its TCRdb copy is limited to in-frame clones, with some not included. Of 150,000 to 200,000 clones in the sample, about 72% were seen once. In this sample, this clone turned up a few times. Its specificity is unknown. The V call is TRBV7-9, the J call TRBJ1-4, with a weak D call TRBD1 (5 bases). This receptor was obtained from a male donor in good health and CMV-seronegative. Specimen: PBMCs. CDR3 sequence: CASSLAQGGEKLFF. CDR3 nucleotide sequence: TGTGCCAGCAGCTTGGCTCAGGGAGGAGAAAAACTGTTTTTT.